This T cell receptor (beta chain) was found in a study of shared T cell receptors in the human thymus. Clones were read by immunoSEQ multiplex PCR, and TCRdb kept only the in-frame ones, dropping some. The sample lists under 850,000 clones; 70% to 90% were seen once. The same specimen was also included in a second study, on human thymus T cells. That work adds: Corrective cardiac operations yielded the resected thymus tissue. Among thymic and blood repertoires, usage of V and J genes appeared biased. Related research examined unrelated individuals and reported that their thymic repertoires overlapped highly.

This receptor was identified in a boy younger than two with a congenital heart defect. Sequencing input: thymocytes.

This CDR3 is CASSHGLAPHEQYF. CDR3 bases: TGTGCCAGCAGCCACGGACTAGCCCCCCACGAGCAGTACTTC. The chain combines TRBV11-1 with TRBJ2-7; TRBD2 matches 8 bases. CDR1 is SGHAT, CDR2 FQDESV, per germline (reference sequence). With 5 bases clipped from V and 5 bases from J, the junction kept 8 bases outside the gene matches. This CDR3 region has 14 residues.